The rows below give T cell receptor beta chains drawn from one sample of a study of T-cell memory formation after mild COVID-19. One entry per CDR3 protein, called by TCRdb with MiXCR from the 5' RACE reads. The sample holds 300,000 to 350,000 distinct CDR3 sequences, 15% to 20% seen once. The sequencing input was PBMCs or a T cell subset sorted from them (not recorded which). These receptors were taken from a man aged 18 to 35 who had mild COVID-19 (a few samples of this study predate the infection). Cell type and time point are not known. The CDR3 runs from the conserved cysteine through the conserved F or W. Fields, in order: J gene, V gene, D gene, clone size, CDR3 DNA, CDR3 protein. The D gene is left open where the match is weak. Rows give clone size only sometimes, using once, few, many, or a class for an expanded clone.

j_call: TRBJ1-1; v_call: TRBV6-1; d_call: NA; clone_size: NA; cdr3_nt: TGTGCCAGCAGTGAGGTGCTGGGGTGGGAAGCTTTCTTT; cdr3_aa: CASSEVLGWEAFF
j_call: TRBJ1-1; v_call: TRBV5-1; d_call: NA; clone_size: few; cdr3_nt: TGCGCCAGCAGAGCCGAGACAGGCCTTTCTGAAGCTTTCTTT; cdr3_aa: CASRAETGLSEAFF
j_call: TRBJ1-2; v_call: TRBV7-9; d_call: NA; clone_size: NA; cdr3_nt: TGTGCCAGCAGCTTGGGGGGCGAGGACTATGGCTACACCTTC; cdr3_aa: CASSLGGEDYGYTF
j_call: TRBJ2-7; v_call: TRBV5-1; d_call: NA; clone_size: few; cdr3_nt: TGCGCCAGCAGCTTGGTGGAGACAGGTACCGACGAGCAGTACTTC; cdr3_aa: CASSLVETGTDEQYF
j_call: TRBJ2-4; v_call: TRBV6-5; d_call: NA; clone_size: NA; cdr3_nt: TGTGCCAGCAGCCGGAGCACAGGGAGTCTAGCCAAAAACATTCAGTACTTC; cdr3_aa: CASSRSTGSLAKNIQYF
j_call: TRBJ2-3; v_call: TRBV11-2; d_call: NA; clone_size: NA; cdr3_nt: TGTGCCAGCAGCTCGCGGCTCACAGATACGCAGTATTTT; cdr3_aa: CASSSRLTDTQYF
j_call: TRBJ2-7; v_call: TRBV6-1; d_call: NA; clone_size: NA; cdr3_nt: TGTGCCAGCACCGGGAGTTGGGGGGACTACGAGCAGTACTTC; cdr3_aa: CASTGSWGDYEQYF
j_call: TRBJ2-1; v_call: TRBV12-3/TRBV12-4; d_call: NA; clone_size: few; cdr3_nt: TGTGCCAGCAGTTTTGCCAGCTACAATGAGCAGTTCTTC; cdr3_aa: CASSFASYNEQFF
j_call: TRBJ2-1; v_call: TRBV7-9; d_call: TRBD2; clone_size: few; cdr3_nt: TGTGCCAGCAGCTTCCGCGGGGGATCCTACAATGAGCAGTTCTTC; cdr3_aa: CASSFRGGSYNEQFF
j_call: TRBJ2-3; v_call: TRBV7-2; d_call: NA; clone_size: few; cdr3_nt: TGTGCCAGCAGCAACAGGAGAGATACGCAGTATTTT; cdr3_aa: CASSNRRDTQYF
j_call: TRBJ2-5; v_call: TRBV5-1; d_call: NA; clone_size: many; cdr3_nt: TGCGCCAGCAGCTTGGTAGTGGAAGAGACCCAGTACTTC; cdr3_aa: CASSLVVEETQYF
j_call: TRBJ2-1; v_call: TRBV5-8; d_call: TRBD2; clone_size: few; cdr3_nt: TGTGCCAGCAGCTTGAGCGGGGCCTCCTACAATGAGCAGTTCTTC; cdr3_aa: CASSLSGASYNEQFF
j_call: TRBJ1-2; v_call: TRBV6-1; d_call: TRBD1; clone_size: NA; cdr3_nt: TGTGCCAGCAGTTCCAGGGACAGGGACGGCTACACCTTC; cdr3_aa: CASSSRDRDGYTF
j_call: TRBJ2-1; v_call: TRBV5-1; d_call: TRBD1; clone_size: few; cdr3_nt: TGCGCCAGCAGCTCCGGGACAGGGGCCAATGAGCAGTTCTTC; cdr3_aa: CASSSGTGANEQFF
j_call: TRBJ2-3; v_call: TRBV19; d_call: NA; clone_size: few; cdr3_nt: TGTGCCAGTAGTATCAGCGGACGCACAGATACGCAGTATTTT; cdr3_aa: CASSISGRTDTQYF
j_call: TRBJ2-1; v_call: TRBV20-1; d_call: NA; clone_size: NA; cdr3_nt: TGCAGTGCTAGTGCGGGGGGACAGCCGTTTAGTGAGCAGTTCTTC; cdr3_aa: CSASAGGQPFSEQFF
j_call: TRBJ2-1; v_call: TRBV20-1; d_call: NA; clone_size: many; cdr3_nt: TGCAGTGCTATCACGGGGCAGGGTGGTTTCTACAATGAGCAGTTCTTC; cdr3_aa: CSAITGQGGFYNEQFF
j_call: TRBJ2-4; v_call: TRBV12-3/TRBV12-4; d_call: TRBD1; clone_size: NA; cdr3_nt: TGTGCCAGCAGTCCGACGACAGGGGGCATTCAGTACTTC; cdr3_aa: CASSPTTGGIQYF
j_call: TRBJ2-2; v_call: TRBV7-2; d_call: NA; clone_size: many; cdr3_nt: TGTGCCAGCAGCCGCCACAGGGGGGAGCTGTTTTTT; cdr3_aa: CASSRHRGELFF
j_call: TRBJ2-1; v_call: TRBV2; d_call: TRBD2; clone_size: NA; cdr3_nt: TGTGCCAGCATCGAGGATAGCGGGGGAGGGGAGCAGTTCTTC; cdr3_aa: CASIEDSGGGEQFF
j_call: TRBJ2-4; v_call: TRBV6-5; d_call: NA; clone_size: once; cdr3_nt: TGTGCCAGCACCTCACGGGGGTCAGCCAAAAACATTCAGTACTTC; cdr3_aa: CASTSRGSAKNIQYF
j_call: TRBJ1-2; v_call: TRBV12-3/TRBV12-4; d_call: TRBD1; clone_size: NA; cdr3_nt: TGTGCCAGCAGGGATGGGACAGGGGGCTATGGCTACACCTTC; cdr3_aa: CASRDGTGGYGYTF
j_call: TRBJ1-2; v_call: TRBV5-5; d_call: NA; clone_size: NA; cdr3_nt: TGTGCCAGCACCCCGCGGTCCGGGGGAAAAGCTGGCTACACCTTC; cdr3_aa: CASTPRSGGKAGYTF
j_call: TRBJ2-1; v_call: TRBV7-2; d_call: NA; clone_size: few; cdr3_nt: TGTGCCAGCAGCTTAGTTTTCGACGGTGAGCAGTTCTTC; cdr3_aa: CASSLVFDGEQFF
j_call: TRBJ2-1; v_call: TRBV5-1; d_call: NA; clone_size: NA; cdr3_nt: TGCGCCAGCAGCCCCCTGGGGGGGCGCGATAGGCGGGGGTCCTACAATGAGCAGTTCTTC; cdr3_aa: CASSPLGGRDRRGSYNEQFF
j_call: TRBJ2-3; v_call: TRBV20-1; d_call: NA; clone_size: NA; cdr3_nt: TGCAGTGCTAGGTCCTGGGGGGCTAGCACAGATACGCAGTATTTT; cdr3_aa: CSARSWGASTDTQYF
j_call: TRBJ2-3; v_call: TRBV7-2; d_call: NA; clone_size: NA; cdr3_nt: TGTGCCAGCGGAGGCGGCGGGGCCTTCACAGATACGCAGTATTTT; cdr3_aa: CASGGGGAFTDTQYF
j_call: TRBJ2-3; v_call: TRBV14; d_call: NA; clone_size: many; cdr3_nt: TGTGCCAGCAGCCAAGAACGGACTACAAGGCAGTATTTT; cdr3_aa: CASSQERTTRQYF
j_call: TRBJ1-2; v_call: TRBV3-1; d_call: NA; clone_size: NA; cdr3_nt: TGTGCCAGCAGCCAAGATCGGAGGGGCTATGGCTACACCTTC; cdr3_aa: CASSQDRRGYGYTF
j_call: TRBJ2-2; v_call: TRBV20-1; d_call: NA; clone_size: NA; cdr3_nt: TGCAGTGCTGGAGACCCAACCAAGAACACCGGGGAGCTGTTTTTT; cdr3_aa: CSAGDPTKNTGELFF
j_call: TRBJ2-7; v_call: TRBV7-2; d_call: TRBD2; clone_size: many; cdr3_nt: TGTGCCAGCAGCTCCCAAGCTCTAGCGGTGGGAGAGCAGTACTTC; cdr3_aa: CASSSQALAVGEQYF
j_call: TRBJ2-1; v_call: TRBV5-4; d_call: NA; clone_size: NA; cdr3_nt: TGTGCCAGCAGCTTCGCGTCACTAGCAGGGAGTGAGCAGTTCTTC; cdr3_aa: CASSFASLAGSEQFF
j_call: TRBJ2-1; v_call: TRBV4-1; d_call: NA; clone_size: few; cdr3_nt: TGCGCCAGCAGCCCACCTCGCCGAGGTCGCGATGAGCAGTTCTTC; cdr3_aa: CASSPPRRGRDEQFF
j_call: TRBJ1-5; v_call: TRBV11-2; d_call: NA; clone_size: few; cdr3_nt: TGTGCCAGCAGCTTAGATTTTTCAGGGACCGTGCGTCAGCCCCAGCATTTT; cdr3_aa: CASSLDFSGTVRQPQHF
j_call: TRBJ1-2; v_call: TRBV12-3/TRBV12-4; d_call: TRBD1; clone_size: NA; cdr3_nt: TGTGCCAGCAGTTACCGGACAGGGGGCGACTACACCTTC; cdr3_aa: CASSYRTGGDYTF
j_call: TRBJ1-1; v_call: TRBV5-1; d_call: NA; clone_size: many; cdr3_nt: TGCGCCAGCAGCTTAGCGGGGATGAACACTGAAGCTTTCTTT; cdr3_aa: CASSLAGMNTEAFF
j_call: TRBJ2-5; v_call: TRBV9; d_call: NA; clone_size: few; cdr3_nt: TGTGCCAGCAGCGTAGGTCCAGCGGAAGAGACCCAGTACTTC; cdr3_aa: CASSVGPAEETQYF
j_call: TRBJ2-5; v_call: TRBV4-3; d_call: NA; clone_size: NA; cdr3_nt: TGCGCCAGCAGTCGGGATACTACCGTCCAAGAGACCCAGTACTTC; cdr3_aa: CASSRDTTVQETQYF
j_call: TRBJ2-5; v_call: TRBV7-2; d_call: NA; clone_size: few; cdr3_nt: TGTGCCAGCAGCTTAACGGGACCCAAAGAGACCCAGTACTTC; cdr3_aa: CASSLTGPKETQYF
j_call: TRBJ2-1; v_call: TRBV6-5; d_call: NA; clone_size: NA; cdr3_nt: TGTGCCAGCAGTTACTCGATGGGACTTGGGGGTGAGCAGTTCTTC; cdr3_aa: CASSYSMGLGGEQFF
j_call: TRBJ2-1; v_call: TRBV4-1; d_call: NA; clone_size: few; cdr3_nt: TGCGCCAGCAGCCAAGATTTGGGGGTTTCCTCCTACAATGAGCAGTTCTTC; cdr3_aa: CASSQDLGVSSYNEQFF
j_call: TRBJ1-1; v_call: TRBV11-2; d_call: NA; clone_size: few; cdr3_nt: TGTGCCAGCAGCCTCGGAACCAGGGGTACTGAAGCTTTCTTT; cdr3_aa: CASSLGTRGTEAFF
j_call: TRBJ2-4; v_call: TRBV7-2; d_call: NA; clone_size: NA; cdr3_nt: TGTGCCAGCAGCCCCCAAGGGTGGATTCAGTACTTC; cdr3_aa: CASSPQGWIQYF
j_call: TRBJ2-3; v_call: TRBV5-1; d_call: TRBD2; clone_size: NA; cdr3_nt: TGCGCCAGCAGCTTCAGCGGGGGGGCTGTAGATACGCAGTATTTT; cdr3_aa: CASSFSGGAVDTQYF
j_call: TRBJ1-2; v_call: TRBV4-3; d_call: NA; clone_size: NA; cdr3_nt: TGCGCCAGCAGCCAAGATATTCTCCCGGACTATGGCTACACCTTC; cdr3_aa: CASSQDILPDYGYTF
j_call: TRBJ2-4; v_call: TRBV5-1; d_call: TRBD1; clone_size: few; cdr3_nt: TGCGCCAGCAGCTTGGCCAGCTTGGGACAGGGGAAAAACATTCAGTACTTC; cdr3_aa: CASSLASLGQGKNIQYF
j_call: TRBJ2-1; v_call: TRBV7-2; d_call: TRBD1; clone_size: few; cdr3_nt: TGTGCCAGCAGCGTCGGGACAGGAGGGTACAATGAGCAGTTCTTC; cdr3_aa: CASSVGTGGYNEQFF
j_call: TRBJ2-6; v_call: TRBV5-1; d_call: NA; clone_size: once; cdr3_nt: TGCGCCAGCAGATCACACCCTGGGGCCAACGTCCTGACTTTC; cdr3_aa: CASRSHPGANVLTF
j_call: TRBJ2-5; v_call: TRBV5-1; d_call: NA; clone_size: few; cdr3_nt: TGCGCCAGCTGCCCGGGGGCGGTGATCTGGGAGACCCAGTACTTC; cdr3_aa: CASCPGAVIWETQYF
j_call: TRBJ1-1; v_call: TRBV5-1; d_call: TRBD1; clone_size: few; cdr3_nt: TGCGCCAGCAGCACCACAGGGGCGGATGGCACTGAAGCTTTCTTT; cdr3_aa: CASSTTGADGTEAFF
j_call: TRBJ1-3; v_call: TRBV5-1; d_call: NA; clone_size: NA; cdr3_nt: TGCGCCAGCAGCGAATATACAGGGAGCGGAAACACCATATATTTT; cdr3_aa: CASSEYTGSGNTIYF
j_call: TRBJ1-1; v_call: TRBV5-1; d_call: TRBD1; clone_size: NA; cdr3_nt: TGCGCCAGCAGCTCCAGGGGGAGCACTGAAGCTTTCTTT; cdr3_aa: CASSSRGSTEAFF